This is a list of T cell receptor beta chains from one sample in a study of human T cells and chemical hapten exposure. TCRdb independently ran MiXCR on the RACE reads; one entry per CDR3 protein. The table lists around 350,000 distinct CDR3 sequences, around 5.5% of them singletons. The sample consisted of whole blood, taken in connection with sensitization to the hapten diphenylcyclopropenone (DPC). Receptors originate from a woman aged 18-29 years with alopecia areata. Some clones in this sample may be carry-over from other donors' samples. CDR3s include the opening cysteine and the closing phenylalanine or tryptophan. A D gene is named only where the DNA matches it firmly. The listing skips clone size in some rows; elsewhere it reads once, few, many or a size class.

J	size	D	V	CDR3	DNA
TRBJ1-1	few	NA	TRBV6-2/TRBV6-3	CASSSPPGRSIKNTEAFF	TGTGCCAGCAGTTCCCCTCCGGGGAGGTCCATCAAGAACACTGAAGCTTTCTTT
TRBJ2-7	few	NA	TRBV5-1	CASSQDPGPGYEQYF	TGCGCCAGCAGTCAAGATCCGGGGCCTGGCTACGAGCAGTACTTC
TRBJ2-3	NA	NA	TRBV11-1	CASSQTGVGRTDTQYF	TGTGCCAGCAGCCAGACGGGGGTCGGACGCACAGATACGCAGTATTTT
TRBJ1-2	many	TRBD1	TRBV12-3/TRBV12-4	CASSSDAGGLYSYGYTF	TGTGCCAGCAGCAGCGATGCAGGGGGCCTCTACTCTTATGGCTACACCTTC
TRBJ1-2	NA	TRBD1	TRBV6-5	CASSLGQTFYGYTF	TGTGCCAGCAGTTTGGGACAGACCTTCTATGGCTACACCTTC
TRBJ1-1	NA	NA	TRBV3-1	CASSLDGQLNTEAFF	TGTGCCAGCAGCCTGGACGGACAGTTGAACACTGAAGCTTTCTTT
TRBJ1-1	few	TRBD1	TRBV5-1	CASSSRDRNTEAFF	TGCGCCAGCAGCTCACGGGACAGGAACACTGAAGCTTTCTTT
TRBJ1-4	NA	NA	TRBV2	CASVREGRHNEKLFF	TGTGCCAGCGTAAGAGAGGGACGGCATAATGAAAAACTGTTTTTT
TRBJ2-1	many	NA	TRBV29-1	CSALDRFSTSYNEQFF	TGCAGCGCCCTTGACAGATTTTCAACCTCCTACAATGAGCAGTTCTTC
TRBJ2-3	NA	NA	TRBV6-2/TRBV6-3	CASSYSEFSTDTQYF	TGTGCCAGCAGTTACTCGGAATTTTCCACAGATACGCAGTATTTT
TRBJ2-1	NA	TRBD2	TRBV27	CASSFRGTSGNNNEQFF	TGTGCCAGCAGTTTCCGGGGGACTAGCGGGAACAACAATGAGCAGTTCTTC
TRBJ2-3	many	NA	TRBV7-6	CASSPATGTLTDTQYF	TGTGCCAGCAGCCCGGCCACAGGGACTCTTACAGATACGCAGTATTTT
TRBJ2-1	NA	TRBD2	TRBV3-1	CASNHLAGGLHEQFF	TGTGCCAGCAACCATCTAGCGGGGGGGCTCCATGAGCAGTTCTTC
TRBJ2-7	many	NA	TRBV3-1	CASSQEVGPIYEQYF	TGTGCCAGCAGCCAAGAAGTCGGGCCCATCTACGAGCAGTACTTC
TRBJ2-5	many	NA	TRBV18	CASSPLPPETQYF	TGTGCCAGCTCACCACTCCCCCCAGAGACCCAGTACTTC
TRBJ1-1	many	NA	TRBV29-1	CSGQPFLNTEAFF	TGCAGCGGACAGCCTTTTCTAAACACTGAAGCTTTCTTT
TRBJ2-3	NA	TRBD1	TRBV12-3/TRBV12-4	CVSSRRTGAHTDTQYF	TGTGTCAGCAGTCGACGGACAGGGGCCCACACAGATACGCAGTATTTT
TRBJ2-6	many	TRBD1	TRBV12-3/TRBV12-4	CASRPRQGSRSGANVLTF	TGTGCCAGCAGACCCCGACAGGGCTCACGCTCTGGGGCCAACGTCCTGACTTTC
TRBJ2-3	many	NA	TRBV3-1	CASSQDRRTDTQYF	TGTGCCAGCAGCCAAGATCGGCGCACAGATACGCAGTATTTT
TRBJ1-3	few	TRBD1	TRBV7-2	CASSLGTGPSGNTIYF	TGTGCCAGCAGCTTGGGGACAGGACCCTCTGGAAACACCATATATTTT
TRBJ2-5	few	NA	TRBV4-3	CASSQDVARPLGTQYF	TGCGCCAGCAGCCAAGATGTAGCGAGACCCCTAGGGACCCAGTACTTC
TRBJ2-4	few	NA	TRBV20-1	CSARDPGTVAKNIQYF	TGCAGTGCTAGAGATCCGGGGACCGTAGCCAAAAACATTCAGTACTTC
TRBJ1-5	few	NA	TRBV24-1	CATSDSSSNQPQHF	TGTGCCACCAGTGATTCATCTAGCAATCAGCCCCAGCATTTT
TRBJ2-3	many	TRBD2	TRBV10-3	CAISESSGGSTDTQYF	TGTGCCATCAGTGAGTCCAGCGGGGGGTCCACAGATACGCAGTATTTT
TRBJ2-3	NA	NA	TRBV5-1	CASKEQGSTDTQYF	TGCGCCAGCAAAGAACAAGGAAGCACAGATACGCAGTATTTT
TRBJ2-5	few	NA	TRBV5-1	CASSRRDSQETQYF	TGCGCCAGCAGCCGCCGGGACTCCCAAGAGACCCAGTACTTC
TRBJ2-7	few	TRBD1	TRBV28	CASSPRQGFIYEQYF	TGTGCCAGCAGTCCTCGACAGGGTTTCATCTACGAGCAGTACTTC